This T cell receptor (beta chain) was recovered during a study of blood T cells in healthy people across ages (dated by TCRdb to the mid-2010s). Describing the broader study: In model experiments, roughly one uniquely barcoded TCR beta cDNA molecule per two T cells was captured by template switching. Using deep sequencing normalized with unique cDNA molecular identifiers, the study measured how TCR beta repertoire diversity changes with age. Four age groups were formed from the donors: young (average roughly 15 years), middle-aged (just under 40), aged (approximately 60) and long-lived (82). For two donors (one aged 18 to 29 and one aged 80 or older), the study analyzed two additional independent replicas of 1 million unique cDNA reads from the same blood draw. To avoid experimental bias, donors of different ages were randomly spread across the sequencing lanes. The paper as a whole reports these results and caveats: The CMV infection status of donors was not known, potentially confounding age-related changes in expanded clonotypes. A strong correlation was found between observed TCR beta diversity and the percentage of naive T cells measured by flow cytometry. Total diversity estimates from one million sequenced T cells were considered lower bounds and underestimates. Compared with the aged group, the long-lived group had more naive CD4+ T cells, fewer expanded clones and increased TCR diversity, a pattern suggesting age selection. Conclusive comparison of naive and antigen-experienced compartments was prevented by the profiling of bulk unsorted PBMCs. As age increased, observed TCR beta diversity per million T cells dropped in a roughly linear way, and a significant reduction was already evident by age around 41.

Per the germline V gene (reference sequence), MNHNY is the CDR1 and SVGAGI is the CDR2. Relative to germline, V is 2 bases shorter and J is 3 bases shorter, with 14 bases between their ends. The cysteine opens and the phenylalanine closes a CDR3 of 15 amino acids. The retained sequence is limited to the CDR3, 45 bases, with the frame set at the first base. The donors were around 39 Caucasian individuals from Russia, aged roughly 6 to 100 years, who were systemically healthy. Ten milliliters of peripheral blood were drawn from each donor into EDTA-treated Vacutainer tubes. Ficoll-Paque density-gradient centrifugation was used to isolate PBMCs, with at least 6.5 million per sample. Total RNA, at least 5 micrograms per sample, was extracted from PBMCs with Trizol reagent. For every donor, flow cytometry on a PBMC aliquot measured the percentage of naive CD45RAhigh/CD27high T cells. Library preparation was by 5' RACE. Sequencing relied on an Illumina HiSeq 2500. A second PCR of about 6 to 11 cycles was performed with a sample-barcoded 5' primer and a J-beta primer mix. Each TCR beta cDNA molecule received a unique molecular identifier from a template-switch 5' adaptor carrying 12 random nucleotides. Each sample yielded at least 2.5 million CDR3-containing paired-end reads. All of the RNA was converted into first-strand cDNA using the Mint cDNA synthesis kit, with a TRBC-specific oligonucleotide serving as the primer. Following uracil-DNA glycosylase treatment, all cDNA underwent a first 18-cycle PCR with the universal primers M1SS and BC2_uni_R. The authors processed their data as follows. For normalization, 1 million high-quality reads, each with a distinct molecular identifier, were randomly selected from each sample. Reads sharing molecular identifiers were discarded rather than binned into consensus sequences. MiTCR, with a Q25 quality threshold and the strictest error-elimination algorithm, was used for CDR3 identification, clonotype clustering and error correction. A nonparametric unseen species model using Euler transformation provided a lower-bound estimate of total TCR beta diversity. TCRdb's own reprocessing of the public reads used fastp at Q25 and MiXCR and kept productive beta chains. Rows with a matching CDR3 protein are joined into one entry that keeps the most common DNA and genes. For this entry, the V and J calls and clone size follow TCRdb and not the study's own pipeline. The sample profile shows roughly 1.6 million distinct CDR3 sequences; 34% of them were found once. About 11% of the sample is in the top ten clones.

There are a few counts of this clonotype. Its specific antigen is unknown. This could be a read error, since a much larger clone is one nucleotide away. The sequenced sample was blood. The receptor comes from a young woman in good health. This receptor chain uses TRBV6-6 and TRBJ2-7; tentative D gene TRBD2, with 5 bases matching. The DNA is TGTGCCAGCAGTTACCCCCCAGTGGGAGTCTACGAGCAGTACTTC. Protein translation: CASSYPPVGVYEQYF.